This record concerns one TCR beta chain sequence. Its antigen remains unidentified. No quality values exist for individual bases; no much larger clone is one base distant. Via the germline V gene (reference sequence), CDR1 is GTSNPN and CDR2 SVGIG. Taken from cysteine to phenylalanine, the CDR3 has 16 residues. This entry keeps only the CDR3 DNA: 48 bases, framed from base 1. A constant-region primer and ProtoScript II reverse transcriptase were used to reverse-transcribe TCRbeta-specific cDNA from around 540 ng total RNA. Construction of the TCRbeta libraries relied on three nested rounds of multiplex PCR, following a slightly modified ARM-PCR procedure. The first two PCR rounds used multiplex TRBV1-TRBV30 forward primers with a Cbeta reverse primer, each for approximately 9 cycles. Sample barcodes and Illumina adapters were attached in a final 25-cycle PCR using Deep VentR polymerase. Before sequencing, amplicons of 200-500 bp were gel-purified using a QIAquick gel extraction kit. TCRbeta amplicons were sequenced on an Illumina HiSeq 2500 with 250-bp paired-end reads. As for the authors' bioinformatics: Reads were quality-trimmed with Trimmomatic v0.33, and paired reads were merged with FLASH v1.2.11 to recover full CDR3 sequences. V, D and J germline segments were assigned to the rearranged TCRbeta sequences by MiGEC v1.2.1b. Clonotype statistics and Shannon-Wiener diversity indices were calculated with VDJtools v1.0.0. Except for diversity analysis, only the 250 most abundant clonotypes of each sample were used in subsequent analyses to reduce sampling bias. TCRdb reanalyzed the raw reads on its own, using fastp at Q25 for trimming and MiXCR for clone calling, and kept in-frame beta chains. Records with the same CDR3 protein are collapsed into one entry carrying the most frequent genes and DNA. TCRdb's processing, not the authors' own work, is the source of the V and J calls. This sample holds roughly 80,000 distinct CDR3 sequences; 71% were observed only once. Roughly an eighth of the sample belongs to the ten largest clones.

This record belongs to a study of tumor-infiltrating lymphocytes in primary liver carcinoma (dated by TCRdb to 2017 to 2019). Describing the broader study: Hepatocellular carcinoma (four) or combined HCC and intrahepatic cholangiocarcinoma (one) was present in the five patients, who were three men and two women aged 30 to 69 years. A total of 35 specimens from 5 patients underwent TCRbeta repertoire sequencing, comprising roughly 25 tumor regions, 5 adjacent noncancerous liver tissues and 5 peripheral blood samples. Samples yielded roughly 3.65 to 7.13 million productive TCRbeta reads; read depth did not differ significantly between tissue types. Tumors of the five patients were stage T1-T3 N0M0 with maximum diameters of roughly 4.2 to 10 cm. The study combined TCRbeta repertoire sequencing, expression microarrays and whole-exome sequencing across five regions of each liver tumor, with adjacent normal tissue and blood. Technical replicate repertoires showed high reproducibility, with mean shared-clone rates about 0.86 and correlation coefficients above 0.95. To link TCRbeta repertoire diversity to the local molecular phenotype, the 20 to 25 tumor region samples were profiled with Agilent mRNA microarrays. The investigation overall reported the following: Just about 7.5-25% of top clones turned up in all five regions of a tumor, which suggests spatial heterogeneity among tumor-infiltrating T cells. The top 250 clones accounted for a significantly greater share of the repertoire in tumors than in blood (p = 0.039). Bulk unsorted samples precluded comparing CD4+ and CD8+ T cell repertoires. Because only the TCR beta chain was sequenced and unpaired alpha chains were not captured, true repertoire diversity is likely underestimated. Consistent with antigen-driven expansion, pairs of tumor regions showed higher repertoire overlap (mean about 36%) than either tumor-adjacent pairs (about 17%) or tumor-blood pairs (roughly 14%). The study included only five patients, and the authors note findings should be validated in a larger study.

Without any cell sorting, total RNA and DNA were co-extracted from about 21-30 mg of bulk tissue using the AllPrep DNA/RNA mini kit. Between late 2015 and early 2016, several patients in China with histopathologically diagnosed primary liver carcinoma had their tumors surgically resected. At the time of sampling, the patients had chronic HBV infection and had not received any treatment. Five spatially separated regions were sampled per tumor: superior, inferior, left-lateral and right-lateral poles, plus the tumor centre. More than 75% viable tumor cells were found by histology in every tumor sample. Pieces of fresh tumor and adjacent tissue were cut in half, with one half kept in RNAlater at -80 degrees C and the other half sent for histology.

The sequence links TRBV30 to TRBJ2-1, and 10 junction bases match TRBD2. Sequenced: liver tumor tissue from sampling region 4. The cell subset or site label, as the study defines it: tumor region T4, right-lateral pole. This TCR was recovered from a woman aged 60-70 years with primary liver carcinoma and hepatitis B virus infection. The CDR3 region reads CTLTGHGTSAYNEQFF. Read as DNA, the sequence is TGTACCTTGACCGGCCACGGGACTAGCGCCTACAATGAGCAGTTCTTC.